Presented here are 20 T cell receptor beta chains from one specimen sequenced in a study of T cells in women clearing cervical HPV infection. Repertoires were generated with immunoSEQ multiplex PCR, while TCRdb's copy carries only in-frame clones and drops some. The specimen's table records tens of thousands of clones. The sequenced material came from blood buffy coat. The source of these receptors is a woman aged 18 to 75 with a cervical HPV16 infection that either progressed to CIN3+ or cleared (not recorded which).

For this clone: The sequenced fragment ends 3 residues before the CDR3 boundary, so the rest is inferred from the germline J gene. The rearrangement joins TRBV19 to TRBJ1-2; D remains ambiguous. CDR3 length: 14 residues. The germline V gene has CDR1 LNHDA and CDR2 SQIVND (reference sequence). The germline V and J ends were trimmed by 3 bases and 4 bases, with 12 bases remaining between them. The sequenced part of the CDR3 DNA is TGTGCCAGTAGTATCGAGGGCAGTCCCTATGGC. This sequence encodes CASSIEGSPYG. The full CDR3 reads CASSIEGSPYGYTF.

Concerning this clone itself: The CDR3 end is not reached by the read, which stops 3 residues before it; the germline J gene fills it in. The chain has TRBV19 and TRBJ2-7, with TRBD1 matching over 9 bases. From germline, CDR1 is LNHDA and CDR2 SQIVND (reference sequence). CDR3 length: 13 amino acids. With 8 bases clipped from V and 2 bases from J, the junction kept 4 bases outside the gene matches. The DNA read from the CDR3 is TGTGCCAGTTCGGGACAGGGTCCCTACGAG. It translates to CASSGQGPYE. The whole CDR3 protein is CASSGQGPYEQYF.

As for this clone: The sequenced fragment ends 3 residues before the CDR3 boundary, so the rest is inferred from the germline J gene. The chain couples TRBV7-9 to TRBJ2-2; 7 bases map to TRBD1. The CDR3 has 15 amino acids. CDR1 and CDR2 (germline): SEHNR, FQNEAQ (reference sequence). This chain's CDR3 is CASNSRTGEYEKLFF. CDR3 DNA, as far as it was read: TGTGCCAGCAATTCGAGGACAGGAGAATATGAAAAG.

For this clone: The read is 3 residues too short to cover the CDR3 end, so that end is filled in from the germline J gene. The rearrangement uses TRBV19 and TRBJ2-5, with 9 bases fitting TRBD1. The CDR3 totals 16 residues. Germline V gives CDR1 LNHDA, CDR2 SQIVND (reference sequence). Unmatched junction bases numbered 11, after V lost 4 bases and J lost 5 bases. The CDR3 spells CASSSPGTGFTETQYF. The covered CDR3 bases are TGTGCCAGTAGTAGTCCCGGGACAGGGTTTACGGAGACC.

Concerning this clone: The read gets to within 3 residues of the CDR3 end, and the germline J gene fills in the rest. This chain connects TRBV5-1 to TRBJ2-7; D uncertain. The CDR3 sequence is 15 residues long. CDR1 and CDR2 (germline): SGHRS, YFSETQ. V shed 0 bases and J shed 2 bases, with 12 bases lying between them. The DNA read from the CDR3 is TGCGCCAGCAGCTTGGAGACTGATTTAGCCTACGAG. Amino acid sequence: CASSLETDLAYE. The whole CDR3 protein is CASSLETDLAYEQYF.

Note on this clone: The read comes to an end 3 residues before the CDR3 does, leaving the germline J gene to fill in the end. The V call is TRBV7-3, the J call TRBJ2-1; no clear D. Trimming shortened V by 4 bases and J by 5 bases, and 12 bases separated the two germline ends. Germline V lookup: CDR1 SGHTA, CDR2 FQGTGA. The CDR3 totals 14 residues. Partial CDR3 DNA: TGTGCCAGCAGCTCTGCTACTTTTAACAATGAG. It codes for CASSSATFNNE. The full CDR3 protein is CASSSATFNNEQFF.

About this clone: The observed sequence ends 3 residues before the CDR3 terminus, with the missing tail filled in from the germline J gene. V gene TRBV7-3 combines with J gene TRBJ1-6; D is undetermined. The length of the CDR3 is 14 residues. V dropped 1 base and J dropped 6 bases, with 7 bases sitting between them. In germline, CDR1 is SGHTA, CDR2 FQGTGA. The CDR3 reads CASSLNSLNSPLHF. Partial CDR3 DNA: TGTGCCAGCAGCTTAAACAGTCTTAATTCACCC.

As for this clone: Read data end 3 residues before the CDR3 end; the end is taken from the germline J gene. The chain links TRBV29-1 to TRBJ2-4, with TRBD2 identical over 8 bases. The CDR3 is 13 amino acids. CDR1 SQVTM and CDR2 ANQGSEA come from the germline V gene. With V trimmed by 2 bases and J by 7 bases, 4 bases remained unmatched. CDR3 bases read: TGCAGCGTTGAATCAGCGGGGGTTAACATT. This gives the protein CSVESAGVNI. The whole CDR3 sequence is CSVESAGVNIQYF. Based on the CDR3 plus reference TRBV29-1 and TRBJ2-4, the full variable domain is SAVISQKPSRDICQRGTSLTIQCQVDSQVTMMFWYRQQPGQSLTLIATANQGSEATYESGFVIDKFPISRPNLTFSTLTVSNMSPEDSSIYLCSVESAGVNIQYFGAGTRLSVL.

With respect to this clone: The CDR3 goes on 3 residues after the read ends, and that part is filled in from the germline J gene. The J gene is TRBJ1-1, the V gene TRBV5-5; the D is unclear. The CDR3 totals 13 residues. Germline CDR1 reads SGHKS; CDR2 reads YYEKEE (reference sequence). The CDR3 loop is CASSFTQDYEAFF. The CDR3 bases that were read are TGTGCCAGCAGCTTTACGCAGGACTACGAA.

As concerns this clone: The read is 3 residues too short to cover the CDR3 end, so that end is filled in from the germline J gene. V and J are TRBV7-2 and TRBJ2-5; 7 positions agree with TRBD2. The CDR3 runs to 15 residues. Germline V gene data show CDR1 as SGHTA and CDR2 as FQGNSA. V trimming: 1 base; J trimming: 2 bases; junction bases outside the gene matches: 4. Here the CDR3 reads CASSLGGRGQETQYF. The sequenced CDR3 bases are TGTGCCAGCAGCTTAGGCGGGAGAGGGCAAGAGACC.

A remark on this clone: The read terminates 3 residues before the CDR3 end, so the remaining end is supplied by the germline J gene. The rearrangement joins TRBV7-6 to TRBJ2-2; 7 nucleotides align to TRBD1. Germline V gene data show CDR1 as SGHVS and CDR2 as FNYEAQ. This CDR3 comprises 16 residues. The CDR3 sequence: CASSLVSGTDNSPLFF. Partial CDR3 DNA: TGTGCCAGCAGCTTAGTTAGTGGGACAGATAATTCACCG.

Points on this clone: The sequenced fragment ends 3 residues before the CDR3 boundary, so the rest is inferred from the germline J gene. The rearrangement joins TRBV20-1 to TRBJ1-2; 11 positions agree with TRBD1. This CDR3 spans 13 amino acids. V gave up 6 bases and J gave up 1 base; unmatched junction bases: 1. Germline V gene lookup returns CDR1 DFQATT and CDR2 SNEGSKA (reference sequence). CDR3 DNA (partial): TGCAGTGCGGGACAGGGGGTTAACTATGGC. Its translation: CSAGQGVNYG. In full, the CDR3 reads CSAGQGVNYGYTF.

Here the CDR3 reads CASSSGGLYQETQYF. CDR3 DNA (partial): TGTGCCAGTAGCTCGGGGGGTTTATACCAAGAGACG. V is TRBV19 and J is TRBJ2-3; 7 nucleotides line up with TRBD2. The CDR3 end lies 3 residues beyond the end of the read and is filled in from the germline J gene. CDR1 LNHDA and CDR2 SQIVND come from the germline V gene (reference sequence). This CDR3 spans 15 amino acids.

About this clone itself: The CDR3 end lies 3 residues beyond the end of the read and is filled in from the germline J gene. The chain employs TRBV2 and TRBJ1-6, with a possible D match to TRBD1 (5 bases). Germline CDR1 reads SNHLY; CDR2 reads FYNNEI. Trimming took off 6 bases at V and 7 bases at J, with 16 bases between the two ends. The CDR3 sequence is 15 residues long. The covered CDR3 bases are TGTGCCAGCAGACTGTGGGTTGGGGCGAATTCACCC. Its translation: CASRLWVGANSP. The entire CDR3 protein reads CASRLWVGANSPLHF.

In regard to this clone: Coverage ceases 3 residues before the CDR3 finishes, and the germline J gene fills in the end. The J gene is TRBJ2-1, the V gene TRBV10-3; 11 nucleotides line up with TRBD2. The ends lost 4 bases at V and 7 bases at J; junction bases unmatched: 9. This CDR3 is built from 16 residues. Germline loops: CDR1 ENHRY, CDR2 SYGVKD. The sequenced CDR3 bases are TGTGCCATCAGTGCTACGACTAGCGGGGAGGGGAATGAG. Its protein is CAISATTSGEGNE. The whole CDR3 reads CAISATTSGEGNEQFF.

As concerns this clone: Read coverage stops 3 residues before the CDR3 terminus; the germline J gene supplies the remainder. J is TRBJ2-1 and V is TRBV20-1; 7 nucleotides agree with TRBD1. This CDR3 comprises 15 residues. With V trimmed by 0 bases and J by 3 bases, 5 bases remained unmatched. Germline V gives CDR1 DFQATT, CDR2 SNEGSKA (reference sequence). CDR3 DNA, as far as it was read: TGCAGTGCTAGAGATATGAGGGGGCTCTACAATGAG. This gives the protein CSARDMRGLYNE. The whole CDR3 sequence is CSARDMRGLYNEQFF.

Note on this clone: The read is 3 residues too short to cover the CDR3 end, so that end is filled in from the germline J gene. This chain uses TRBV29-1 with TRBJ2-5; D is unclear. Trimming shortened V by 5 bases and J by 2 bases, and 3 bases separated the two germline ends. Per the germline V gene, CDR1 is SQVTM and CDR2 is ANQGSEA. The CDR3 loop spans 10 amino acids. Partial CDR3 DNA: TGCAGCGTTCTTCAAGAGACC. It specifies CSVLQET. The complete CDR3 protein is CSVLQETQYF.

To note about this clone: The CDR3 is cut off 3 residues early in the read; its end comes from the germline J gene. The rearrangement uses TRBV30 and TRBJ1-2; tentative D call: TRBD1 (6 bases). The CDR3 consists of 13 residues. The germline CDR1 and CDR2 sequences are GTSNPN and SVGIG (reference sequence). CDR3 DNA, as far as it was read: TGTGCCTGGAGGGGGGGGGCGTCCTACGAC. Amino acid sequence: CAWRGGASYD. The full CDR3 reads CAWRGGASYDYTF.

Notes on this clone: The read halts 3 residues ahead of the CDR3 end, with the missing end drawn from the germline J gene. The chain has TRBV5-1 and TRBJ2-3; 8 bases are shared with TRBD1. CDR3 length: 17 residues. In germline, CDR1 is SGHRS, CDR2 YFSETQ. CDR3: CASSSLPPGQGQETQYF. The sequenced part of the CDR3 DNA is TGCGCCAGCAGCTCTCTCCCTCCTGGACAGGGCCAAGAGACG.

Turning to this clone: The CDR3 end is not reached by the read, which stops 3 residues before it; the germline J gene fills it in. The V and J genes are TRBV19 and TRBJ1-6; the D is unclear. The germline gives CDR1 LNHDA, CDR2 SQIVND (reference sequence). V was clipped by 7 bases and J by 0 bases, with 10 bases between them. The CDR3 consists of 15 residues. The sequenced part of the CDR3 DNA is TGTGCCAGTATAGGCGGAACCTCCTATAATTCACCC. It codes for CASIGGTSYNSP. The entire CDR3 reads CASIGGTSYNSPLHF.